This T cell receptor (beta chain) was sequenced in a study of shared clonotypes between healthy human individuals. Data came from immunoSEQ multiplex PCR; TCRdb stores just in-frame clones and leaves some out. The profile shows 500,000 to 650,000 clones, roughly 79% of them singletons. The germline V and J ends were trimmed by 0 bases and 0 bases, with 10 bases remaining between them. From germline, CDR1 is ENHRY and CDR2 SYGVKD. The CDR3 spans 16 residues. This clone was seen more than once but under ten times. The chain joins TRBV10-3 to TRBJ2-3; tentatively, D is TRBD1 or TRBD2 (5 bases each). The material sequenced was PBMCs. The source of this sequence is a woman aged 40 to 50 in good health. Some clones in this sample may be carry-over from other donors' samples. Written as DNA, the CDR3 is TGTGCCATCAGTGAGTCTTGGGACCTCAGCACAGATACGCAGTATTTT. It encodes CAISESWDLSTDTQYF.